Following are 2 T cell receptor beta chains from one sample sequenced in a study of human T cells and chemical hapten exposure. A single record per CDR3 protein comes from TCRdb applying MiXCR to the RACE reads. The table includes tens of thousands of distinct CDR3 sequences, approximately 9% detected once. Time point specified: patch test 2, 6 weeks after DPC sensitization. Treatment indicated: therapeutic diphenylcyclopropenone sensitization with weekly scalp DPC. The material was whole blood, obtained in connection with sensitization to the hapten diphenylcyclopropenone (DPC). These receptors came from a woman aged 50 to 60 with alopecia areata. Some clones in this sample may be carry-over from other donors' samples.

In this sample, this clonotype turned up many times. The chain has TRBV7-2 and TRBJ2-1; D gene unclear. The CDR3 runs to 15 residues. Germline values: CDR1 SGHTA, CDR2 FQGNSA. V was clipped by 5 bases and J by 4 bases, with 15 bases between them. CDR3 loop: CASSPARFRYNEQFF. CDR3 nucleotides: TGTGCCAGCAGCCCAGCCCGTTTTCGTTACAATGAGCAGTTCTTC.

The chain couples TRBV12-3 or TRBV12-4 to TRBJ2-7; tentatively, D is TRBD1 (6 bases). CDR3 size: 14 residues. The V end was cut by 3 bases, the J end by 4 bases, with 13 bases between. The CDR3 DNA is TGTGCCAGCAGTTTCCGGCAGGGACAATACGAGCAGTACTTC. Translated: CASSFRQGQYEQYF.